This record covers a single T cell receptor (beta chain). Antigen: not known. This CDR3 is missing its conserved last phenylalanine or tryptophan, likely due to a read error. The data were taken from a study of tumor-infiltrating lymphocytes in primary liver carcinoma. Notes on the study in general: Less overlap was seen in tumor-adjacent and tumor-blood pairs than in tumor region pairs. Owing to bulk unsorted samples, no comparison was made between CD4+ and CD8+ repertoires.

RNA was extracted from whole blood without cell sorting, alongside germline DNA. The CDR3 spans 13 residues. Germline values: CDR1 ENHRY, CDR2 SYGVKD. Trimming took off 4 bases at V and 5 bases at J, with 10 bases between the two ends. Constant-region priming of 500 ng total RNA yielded TCR beta cDNA. Employing slightly modified ARM-PCR, three nested multiplex PCR rounds were run, and these gave rise to the TCR beta libraries. The first two PCR rounds used TRBV1-TRBV30 primers with a Cbeta primer, nine to eleven cycles each. MiXCR was run by TCRdb on the multiplex PCR reads, yielding one entry per CDR3 protein. The data show about 180,000 distinct CDR3 sequences, approximately 60% seen once.

This clonotype was sampled from a man in his forties or fifties with primary liver carcinoma and hepatitis B virus infection. The material sequenced was peripheral blood. The V and J genes are TRBV10-3 and TRBJ2-3; no clear D. CDR3 sequence: CAISGNSEDTQYS. CDR3 coding DNA: TGTGCCATCAGTGGGAACTCTGAAGATACGCAGTATTCT.